This TCR beta chain derives from a study of CD8+ T cells in alopecia areata (dated by TCRdb to 2017 to 2018). Context from the whole study: The treated patients, all with moderate-to-severe alopecia areata, were enrolled in an open-label pilot trial of oral tofacitinib given at 5 to 10 mg twice daily. Patients stayed on tofacitinib for 6 to 18 months and then had 6 months of follow-up off drug so that delayed response and recurrence could be assessed. For the treated patients, the SALT score, which quantifies what percentage of scalp surface area is affected, served as the measure of disease severity. Human TCRbeta sequencing covered scalp tissue and sorted CD4+ and CD8+ peripheral blood T cells from patchy and totalis/universalis alopecia areata patients and healthy controls. Scalp clonality was compared across normal scalp (n=4), patchy alopecia areata scalp (n=8), and alopecia totalis/universalis scalp (n=8). Patients on tofacitinib were biopsied at baseline and after 4 and 24 weeks of treatment, and several of the patients also had a later scalp biopsy. TCRbeta CDR3 regions were amplified by immunoSEQ multiplex PCR using 35 Vbeta forward and 13 Jbeta reverse primers. The study used high-throughput TCRbeta sequencing to examine T cell clonal expansion in alopecia areata, in both the C3H/HeJ mouse model and human patients. RNA was extracted with the PAXgene miRNA kit for fixed scalp, the miRNeasy kit for PBMCs, and the RNeasy kit for mouse skin.

The trim is 1 base for V and 4 bases for J, with a gap of 8 bases between the germline ends. The germline V gene provides CDR1 MGHRA and CDR2 YSYEKL. The CDR3 has 15 amino acids, counting the end cysteine and phenylalanine. Just CDR3 DNA is preserved here, 45 bases in frame from base 1. On this clone itself: Its antigen target is currently unknown. Nothing much larger sits one base from this clone, and base qualities are not available.

Overall study outcomes, separate from this receptor: With tofacitinib, both scalp clonality and the number of expanded CD8+ clones among the top 100 scalp clones went down significantly. Because the treated cohort was small and had only one nonresponder, larger studies are needed to examine links between baseline CD8+ expansion and response. Compared with normal scalp, lesional scalp had higher clonality and more expanded CD8+ clones, particularly in alopecia totalis/universalis, a pattern that suggests antigenic drive. TCR sequences shared between patients were less clear than in mice, possibly partly because of HLA diversity in the patient population. Resident alphabeta T cells in normal human skin are also sequenced, complicating scalp TCR repertoire analysis, unlike mouse skin dominated by gammadelta T cells. During tofacitinib treatment, many expanded lesional clones stuck around in both scalp and blood, and this persistence may partly explain why relapse happens after treatment is stopped.

The treatment or condition tag for this specimen amounts to: oral pan-JAK inhibitor, 5-10 mg twice daily. Lesional scalp punch biopsies and peripheral blood were collected from alopecia areata patients. PBMCs were isolated by density centrifugation and stained for CD3, CD4 and CD8, after which CD4+ and CD8+ T cells were sorted on a FACSAria. The library was built by means of the immunoSEQ multiplex PCR assay. For TCR sequencing, RNA was extracted from every sample and reverse transcribed into cDNA to serve as template. First-strand cDNA was synthesized using SuperScript III with a 2:1 mix of oligo-dT and random hexamers. A synthetic immune receptor repertoire was used to measure amplification bias, and any remaining bias was corrected computationally. The authors' pipeline ran thus. After raw reads were preprocessed to remove errors, the CDR3 was defined following IMGT conventions as running from the conserved cysteine to phenylalanine. Clonality was computed as 1 minus the Shannon entropy, with the entropy normalized by log2 of the number of productive unique TCRs. Whether each scalp clone was CD4 or CD8 was inferred by checking scalp TCRbeta sequences against the CD4 and CD8 repertoires from sorted blood. TCRdb took this table from immuneACCESS and kept in-frame rearrangements with V and J called. Such tables lack part of the clones; where checked against another copy, unresolved V genes explain under half of the gap, and the rest is unexplained. Clone size and V and J calls were adopted from that table, with D and trimming inferred from the DNA. The sample contains about 270,000 clones, 50% to 75% of them found a single time. In total, the top ten clones hold 0.75% to 0.95% of the sample.

The chain joins TRBV4-1 to TRBJ1-6, with an unclear D gene assignment. The specimen comprised CD4+ T cells sorted from blood, sampled around week 52, from a patient treated with tofacitinib. This receptor was identified in a human donor with alopecia areata. CDR3 reads: CASSQGKDYNSPLHF. The DNA reads as follows: TGCGCCAGCAGCCAAGGAAAAGATTATAATTCACCCCTCCACTTT.